The 21 T cell receptor beta chains below come from one sample, sequenced in a study of blood T cell repertoires in COVID-19 (TCRdb year 2020). Library method: the immunoSEQ multiplex PCR assay. The table comes from immuneACCESS by way of TCRdb, which keeps in-frame sequences with V and J called. Part of the clones is missing from these tables; in studies checked, under half for an unresolved V gene and the rest for unknown reasons. The sample table holds about 130,000 clones, of which over 80% were seen once. The ten largest clonotypes hold less than 2% of the sample. Sequencing input: peripheral blood. Receptors were obtained from a man aged 70 or older with acute or convalescent COVID-19.

The sample holds many counts of this clone. V usage is TRBV10-3 and J usage is TRBJ1-2; no reliable D call. The CDR3 sequence is 13 residues long. Deletions cut 6 bases from V and 8 bases from J, with 16 bases between. CDR1 ENHRY and CDR2 SYGVKD come from the germline V gene. In DNA form, the CDR3 reads TGTGCCATCAGCTTTAGGGAGACCGTAGGCTACACCTTC. Translated, it gives CAISFRETVGYTF.

The rearrangement uses TRBV19 and TRBJ1-4; unclear D gene. This CDR3 region has 13 residues. V gave up 4 bases and J gave up 8 bases, with 11 bases separating them. Per the germline V gene, CDR1 is LNHDA and CDR2 is SQIVND (reference sequence). The CDR3 protein is CASSKGVREKLFF. As DNA, the CDR3 is TGTGCCAGTAGTAAAGGAGTCCGCGAAAAACTGTTTTTT. The full variable domain, its missing parts supplied by reference TRBV19 and TRBJ1-4, is DGGITQSPKYLFRKEGQNVTLSCEQNLNHDAMYWYRQDPGQGLRLIYYSQIVNDFQKGDIAEGYSVSREKKESFPLTVTSAQKNPTAFYLCASSKGVREKLFFGSGTQLSVL.

The chain has TRBV2 and TRBJ1-5, with 11 bases lining up with TRBD1. V gave up 4 bases and J gave up 6 bases; unmatched junction bases: 2. The CDR3 is 14 amino acids. Germline V gene lookup returns CDR1 SNHLY and CDR2 FYNNEI. Written as DNA, the CDR3 is TGTGCCAGCAGTGGGACAGGGGGCGGTCAGCCCCAGCATTTT. It codes for CASSGTGGGQPQHF. Combining the CDR3 with reference TRBV2 and TRBJ1-5 gives the whole variable domain EPEVTQTPSHQVTQMGQEVILRCVPISNHLYFYWYRQILGQKVEFLVSFYNNEISEKSEIFDDQFSVERPDGSNFTLKIRSTKLEDSAMYFCASSGTGGGQPQHFGDGTRLSIL.

This chain uses TRBV7-2 with TRBJ2-1; D is ambiguous. The CDR3 has 15 amino acids. Germline CDR1 and CDR2: SGHTA and FQGNSA. The V end lost 1 base, the J end lost 6 bases, and 13 bases lay between the germline ends. The DNA of the CDR3 is TGTGCCAGCAGCTTAGTGGCCGGCAGACTCAATGAGCAGTTCTTC. Protein sequence: CASSLVAGRLNEQFF.

The chain joins TRBV6-5 to TRBJ2-3, with a possible D match to TRBD1 (7 bases). V was shortened by 0 bases and J by 4 bases, with 11 bases between the two germline ends. This CDR3 has 15 residues. Germline CDR1 is MNHEY and CDR2 is SVGAGI. CDR3 in amino acids: CASSYSQGGPDTQYF. As DNA, the CDR3 is TGTGCCAGCAGTTACTCGCAGGGGGGCCCAGATACGCAGTATTTT.

The chain links TRBV10-3 to TRBJ2-7, with 7 bases fitting TRBD1. Germline assignment: CDR1 ENHRY and CDR2 SYGVKD. The ends lost 7 bases at V and 0 bases at J; junction bases unmatched: 3. This CDR3 comprises 13 residues. CDR3 sequence (DNA): TGTGCCATCAAGGGGGACAGCTCCTACGAGCAGTACTTC. Protein product: CAIKGDSSYEQYF.

V and J are TRBV28 and TRBJ1-5; 12 bases agree with TRBD1. The V gene end was trimmed by 7 bases and the J gene end by 1 base; junction bases not matched to a gene: 8. Germline loops: CDR1 MDHEN, CDR2 SYDVKM. The CDR3 length is 17 residues. In nucleotides, the CDR3 is TGTGCCAGCACTCCGGGGACAGGGGGCCTCAGCAATCAGCCCCAGCATTTT. Protein sequence: CASTPGTGGLSNQPQHF.

The genes are TRBV15 and TRBJ2-7, with D possibly TRBD1 on 6 matching bases. The ends were cut back, 2 bases at V and 3 bases at J, with 14 bases in the middle. The germline V gene has CDR1 LNHNV and CDR2 YYDKDF (reference sequence). The CDR3 runs 15 residues. The CDR3 DNA is TGTGCCACCAGCAGAACCTCAGGGGAGAACTACGAGCAGTACTTC. Translated, it gives CATSRTSGENYEQYF.

The chain is built from TRBV2 and TRBJ1-6; no clear D. V shed 5 bases and J shed 3 bases, with 20 bases lying between them. CDR1 is SNHLY and CDR2 is FYNNEI in the germline V gene. The CDR3 contains 18 residues. The DNA for the CDR3 is TGTGCCAGCAGTAAGGCCCTAGTCCGCACATACTATAATTCACCCCTCCACTTT. Translating it yields CASSKALVRTYYNSPLHF.

V gene TRBV19 combines with J gene TRBJ1-2; D not resolved. The ends were cut back, 1 base at V and 1 base at J, with 7 bases in the middle. The CDR3 totals 14 residues. Germline V gives CDR1 LNHDA, CDR2 SQIVND (reference sequence). CDR3 sequence reads: CASSIGGRNYGYTF. The CDR3 nucleotides are TGTGCCAGTAGTATAGGAGGCCGTAACTATGGCTACACCTTC.

CDR3 loop: CASSHVAGTNEKLFF. The CDR3 DNA reads TGTGCCAGCAGCCATGTCGCGGGAACTAATGAAAAACTGTTTTTT. V and J are TRBV3-1 (or the pseudogene TRBV3-2) and TRBJ1-4; D gene unclear. With 3 bases removed from V and 1 base from J, the gap between germline ends came to 9 bases. Germline V CDR1 and CDR2: LGHDT, YNNKEL (reference sequence). The CDR3 runs 15 residues.

J is TRBJ1-6 and V is TRBV27, with a weak D call TRBD1 (5 bases). The ends were cut back, 2 bases at V and 9 bases at J, with 14 bases in the middle. The CDR3 has 15 amino acids. Looked up from germline, CDR1 is MNHEY and CDR2 is SMNVEV (reference sequence). CDR3 bases: TGTGCCAGCAGTTTAGGGGCGGGGGACCCTTCACCCCTCCACTTT. Translated: CASSLGAGDPSPLHF.

The V call is TRBV5-1, the J call TRBJ2-7, with 7 bases matching TRBD1. The CDR3 consists of 16 residues. Germline assignment: CDR1 SGHRS and CDR2 YFSETQ. Germline trimming cut 4 bases from V and 2 bases from J; bases unmatched to any gene: 12. CDR3 nucleotide sequence: TGCGCCAGCAGCCCACACCGTGGGACAGTCGCCTACGAGCAGTACTTC. Residues: CASSPHRGTVAYEQYF.

V and J are TRBV19 and TRBJ2-7; 9 nucleotides line up with TRBD1. Germline lookup yields CDR1 LNHDA and CDR2 SQIVND (reference sequence). The CDR3 runs to 15 residues. The J segment lost 4 bases and the V segment lost 0 bases, leaving 4 bases of the junction unmatched. CDR3 in DNA: TGTGCCAGTAGTATAGAGGGACAGGGAATATACGAGCAGTACTTC. It encodes CASSIEGQGIYEQYF. The full variable domain, its missing parts supplied by reference TRBV19 and TRBJ2-7, is DGGITQSPKYLFRKEGQNVTLSCEQNLNHDAMYWYRQDPGQGLRLIYYSQIVNDFQKGDIAEGYSVSREKKESFPLTVTSAQKNPTAFYLCASSIEGQGIYEQYFGPGTRLTVT.

The V and J genes are TRBV5-1 and TRBJ2-2; 8 nucleotides align to TRBD2. This CDR3 has 16 amino acids. From germline, CDR1 is SGHRS and CDR2 YFSETQ. Losses at the gene ends were 0 bases for V and 1 base for J; bases not matched to a gene: 2. CDR3 region: CASSLGAGGNTGELFF. The CDR3 DNA reads TGCGCCAGCAGCTTGGGCGCGGGGGGGAACACCGGGGAGCTGTTTTTT.

The chain carries TRBV10-2 and TRBJ1-6; TRBD1 agrees at 7 bases. The CDR3 is 14 amino acids. The V and J ends lost 6 bases and 6 bases, in that order; junction bases with no gene match: 5. Germline V gives CDR1 WSHSY, CDR2 SAAADI. The CDR3 loop reads CASREGTVNSPLHF. CDR3 bases: TGCGCCAGCAGAGAGGGGACAGTTAATTCACCCCTCCACTTT.

J is TRBJ2-2 and V is TRBV5-4, with TRBD1 as a possible D gene (5 bases). CDR1 SGHNT and CDR2 YYREEE come from the germline V gene (reference sequence). The CDR3 runs 16 residues. V dropped 6 bases and J dropped 1 base, with 16 bases sitting between them. The CDR3 loop reads CASTETQGGNTGELFF. For the CDR3, the DNA is TGTGCCAGCACCGAAACTCAGGGCGGGAACACCGGGGAGCTGTTTTTT.

This chain connects TRBV28 to TRBJ1-1; 10 positions agree with TRBD1. The CDR3 has 16 amino acids. V gave up 6 bases and J gave up 1 base; unmatched junction bases: 8. Germline V CDR1 and CDR2: MDHEN, SYDVKM. In DNA, the CDR3 is TGTGCCAGCAGCGGGGGACAGGGGAGGGGGAACACTGAAGCTTTCTTT. This codes for CASSGGQGRGNTEAFF.

This clone showed up just a few times. The CDR3 reads CASSKGVGNYGYTF. CDR3 DNA sequence: TGCGCCAGCAGCAAGGGGGTGGGTAACTATGGCTACACCTTC. The chain employs TRBV10-1 and TRBJ1-2; tentatively, D is TRBD1 (6 bases). V was clipped by 6 bases and J by 1 base, with 12 bases between them. Germline CDR1 and CDR2: WNHNN and SYGVQD (reference sequence). The CDR3 sequence is 14 residues long.

The rearrangement links TRBV11-2 to TRBJ1-1; 8 bases fit TRBD1. Trimming took 1 base from V and 6 from J; bases not matched to a gene: 7. Germline-derived CDR1 and CDR2 are SGHAT and FQNNGV. This CDR3 is built from 15 residues. CDR3 residues: CASSLGQGRFAEAFF. The DNA for the CDR3 is TGTGCCAGCAGCTTAGGACAGGGGAGGTTCGCTGAAGCTTTCTTT.

The rearrangement links TRBV3-1 (or the pseudogene TRBV3-2) to TRBJ1-2, with 7 positions matching TRBD1. The CDR3 covers 18 residues. The germline V gene encodes CDR1 LGHDT and CDR2 YNNKEL (reference sequence). V trimming: 0 bases; J trimming: 2 bases; junction bases outside the gene matches: 12. This CDR3 is CASSQDPVVDRENYGYTF. The CDR3 nucleotides are TGTGCCAGCAGCCAAGATCCGGTGGTCGACAGGGAAAACTATGGCTACACCTTC.